This T cell receptor beta chain was retrieved from a study of EBV T-cell therapy then PD-1 blockade in nasopharyngeal carcinoma. This table comes from immunoSEQ multiplex PCR, and its TCRdb copy is limited to in-frame clones, with some not included. The repertoire holds about 20,000 clones, with about 86% as singletons. Specified time point: 266 days after commencement of treatment, after nivolumab therapy. Treatment described: AdE1-LMPpoly-expanded autologous EBV-specific T-cell therapy followed by anti-PD-1 nivolumab. The V segment lost 4 bases and the J segment 4 bases; nucleotides outside the gene matches: 13. The CDR3 spans 17 residues. The V gene's germline CDR1 is LGHNA and CDR2 YSLEER. As concerns this clone: The target antigen is unknown.

Sequenced here: CD8+ T cells from blood, sampled between days 200 and 300 from a patient whose treatment included autologous EBV-specific T cells and nivolumab. This clonotype was obtained from a man aged 40-49 years with nasopharyngeal carcinoma. The chain employs TRBV4-3 and TRBJ2-1; 7 bases agree with TRBD2. This CDR3 is CASSPDYGGRTYNEQFF. The CDR3 DNA reads TGCGCCAGCAGCCCCGACTACGGGGGGAGAACATACAATGAGCAGTTCTTC.